This T cell receptor beta chain is drawn from a study of blood T cells in healthy people across ages. As to this clonotype: Its antigen is not identified.

Broader study findings: The donors' CMV status was not determined, possibly confounding changes in expanded clonotypes. Roughly linear declines in TCR beta diversity per million T cells occurred with age.

With a J-beta primer mix and a sample-barcoded 5' primer, a second PCR ran about 7 to 12 cycles. Each cDNA molecule, via a template-switch adaptor with 12 random nucleotides, was tagged. Each sample yielded at least 3 million CDR3-containing paired-end reads. From the 5' RACE reads, TCRdb called clonotypes with MiXCR, one entry per CDR3 protein. The sample records fewer than 2,000,000 distinct CDR3 sequences, 30% to 40% being singletons. CDR1 is KGHDR, CDR2 SFDVKD, per germline. The CDR3 contains 13 residues. Trimming cost V 0 bases and J 3 bases, with 4 bases left between them. The sequencing sample was made of blood. The TCR comes from a human donor in good health. The chain carries TRBV24-1 and TRBJ1-2, with D unresolved. The CDR3, as DNA: TGTGCCACCAGTGATTTGCGGTACTATGGCTACACCTTC. It is translated as CATSDLRYYGYTF.